This T cell receptor beta chain was observed in a study of Ad26.COV2.S vaccination and SARS-CoV-2 variants. Turning to the study itself: A participant enrolled in the COV1001 Ad26.COV2.S trial arm provided the sample. Doses of Ad26.COV2.S were injected into muscle once or twice, 56 days apart. General study results and limits: Vaccine and placebo groups showed comparable non-spike TCR breadth.

Profiled with immunoSEQ multiplex PCR; TCRdb holds only in-frame clones, not every one. The repertoire holds around 400,000 clones, with 90% as singletons. From germline, CDR1 is GTSNPN and CDR2 SVGIG (reference sequence). V lost 2 bases and J 1 base, leaving 6 bases between the germline ends. CDR3 length: 13 amino acids. Treatment in this sample: around 19 received Ad26.COV2.S at low or high dose, single or two shots; about 5 received placebo; per-sample allocation not given. On day 63 after the first injection, vaccine and placebo recipients gave samples. Wuhan-strain spike was delivered by a replication-incompetent Ad26 vector. Comment on this clone: No antigen is known for it.

This clonotype was sampled from a person aged 18-65 years who received the Ad26.COV2.S COVID-19 vaccine or a placebo. The chain joins TRBV30 to TRBJ2-1; tentative D call: TRBD2 (6 bases). This specimen was peripheral blood, taken in a trial of Ad26.COV2.S vaccine versus placebo. DNA for the CDR3: TGTGCCTGGAGTCGGGGGTCCTACAATGAGCAGTTCTTC. It encodes CAWSRGSYNEQFF. Full variable domain (rest looked up from reference TRBV30 and TRBJ2-1): SQTIHQWPATLVQPVGSPLSLECTVEGTSNPNLYWYRQAAGRGLQLLFYSVGIGQISSEVPQNLSASRPQDRQFILSSKKLLLSDSGFYLCAWSRGSYNEQFFGPGTRLTVL.